These 12 T cell receptor beta chains share one sample of origin, sequenced in a study of response to subunit inactivated influenza vaccine. TCRdb reprocessed the RT-PCR reads with MiXCR, giving one entry per CDR3 protein. Of hundreds of thousands of distinct CDR3 sequences detected, about 18% appear once; the ten largest clones hold roughly 11%. The source was PBMCs from blood, collected 5 days after vaccination. The receptors derive from a man in his fifties or sixties who received an inactivated influenza vaccine.

This clonotype came up a few times. This chain joins TRBV20-1 and TRBJ2-7; 8 bases fit TRBD2. This CDR3 is built from 16 residues. CDR1 is DFQATT and CDR2 is SNEGSKA in the germline V gene (reference sequence). The trim removed 0 bases at V and 0 bases at J, leaving 7 bases unmatched. CDR3 in amino acids: CSARDGLAGRSYEQYF. CDR3 in DNA: TGCAGTGCTAGAGATGGTCTAGCGGGTCGCTCCTACGAGCAGTACTTC.

The chain has TRBV2 and TRBJ1-5; D is possibly TRBD1 (5 bases). Looked up from germline, CDR1 is SNHLY and CDR2 is FYNNEI. The CDR3 has 15 residues. Trimming stripped 3 bases from V and 5 bases from J, with 14 bases between. The CDR3 sequence: CASSDLGTAYQPQHF. DNA of the CDR3: TGTGCCAGCAGTGATTTGGGGACTGCGTATCAGCCCCAGCATTTT. The variable domain in full, with the rest retrieved from reference TRBV2 and TRBJ1-5, is EPEVTQTPSHQVTQMGQEVILRCVPISNHLYFYWYRQILGQKVEFLVSFYNNEISEKSEIFDDQFSVERPDGSNFTLKIRSTKLEDSAMYFCASSDLGTAYQPQHFGDGTRLSIL.

The V call is TRBV7-9, the J call TRBJ2-7, with 9 bases aligning to TRBD2. Germline V gives CDR1 SEHNR, CDR2 FQNEAQ (reference sequence). This CDR3 region has 16 residues. Unmatched junction bases numbered 7, after V lost 1 base and J lost 3 bases. CDR3 residues: CASSLVNSGRYYEQYF. The CDR3 DNA reads as TGTGCCAGCAGCTTAGTTAATAGCGGGAGATACTACGAGCAGTACTTC.

The sample holds many counts of this clonotype. As DNA, the CDR3 is TGTGCCAGCAGCCGACCGGGACTAGCGAAAAATGAGCAGTTCTTC. Amino acid sequence: CASSRPGLAKNEQFF. The chain employs TRBV7-2 and TRBJ2-1, with TRBD2 identical over 10 bases. CDR1 is SGHTA and CDR2 is FQGNSA in the germline V gene. V dropped 5 bases and J dropped 7; count of bases not matched to a gene: 8. The CDR3 sequence is 15 residues long.

This clonotype has at least ten counts. J is TRBJ2-5 and V is TRBV12-3 or TRBV12-4, with 8 nucleotides matching TRBD2. Losses at the gene ends were 5 bases for V and 10 bases for J; bases not matched to a gene: 15. This CDR3 is 15 amino acids long. The CDR3 here is CASSPLREGPFGQYF. CDR3 in DNA: TGTGCCAGCAGTCCCCTCCGGGAGGGCCCGTTCGGCCAGTACTTC.

This clonotype has a handful of counts. V and J are TRBV12-3 or TRBV12-4 and TRBJ1-3, with D possibly matching TRBD1 (5 bases). The V gene lost 6 bases and the J gene lost 0 bases, with 9 bases spanning the gap. The CDR3 is 14 residues long. This CDR3 is CASRLGPSGNTIYF. Written as DNA, the CDR3 is TGTGCCAGCAGATTGGGACCCTCTGGAAACACCATATATTTT.

In its sample, this clonotype was seen a few times. The chain employs TRBV5-1 and TRBJ2-7; 9 bases agree with TRBD1. Trimming took 4 bases from V and 5 from J; bases not matched to a gene: 7. The CDR3 runs to 14 residues. Germline V gene lookup returns CDR1 SGHRS and CDR2 YFSETQ. The CDR3, as DNA: TGCGCCAGCAGCGGTGGACAGGGGACCCACGAGCAGTACTTC. Amino acids: CASSGGQGTHEQYF.

This clonotype was observed a few times. The chain has TRBV20-1 and TRBJ2-2; D remains unclear. Germline-derived CDR1 and CDR2 are DFQATT and SNEGSKA (reference sequence). V lost 2 bases and J 5 bases, leaving 18 bases between the germline ends. The CDR3 is 16 residues long. CDR3 sequence (DNA): TGCAGTGCTAGAAGGGCCCACGGTTCAAAGACCGGGGAGCTGTTTTTT. This translates into CSARRAHGSKTGELFF.

This chain joins TRBV12-3 or TRBV12-4 and TRBJ1-2, with unresolved D. V dropped 3 bases and J dropped 1 base, with 18 bases sitting between them. This CDR3 comprises 17 residues. CDR3 coding DNA: TGTGCCAGCAGTTTCGCGGCCAGCGGGGTATTTAACTATGGCTACACCTTC. Amino acid sequence: CASSFAASGVFNYGYTF.

This clonotype turned up a few times. The chain uses TRBV5-1 and TRBJ1-6; D remains ambiguous. The CDR3 spans 16 residues. Germline V gives CDR1 SGHRS, CDR2 YFSETQ. With 0 bases removed from V and 9 bases from J, the gap between germline ends came to 16 bases. Here the CDR3 DNA reads TGCGCCAGCAGCTTGGCAGGCTCCACCGGTAGTTCACCCCTCCACTTT. Encoded protein: CASSLAGSTGSSPLHF.

This clonotype has a count of ten or more. V gene TRBV7-2 combines with J gene TRBJ1-5, with no clear D. V dropped 3 bases and J dropped 3 bases, with 12 bases sitting between them. Germline CDR1 SGHTA, CDR2 FQGNSA. The CDR3 spans 15 residues. CDR3 residues: CASSFEVGPNQPQHF. The CDR3 DNA reads TGTGCCAGCAGCTTCGAGGTTGGTCCCAATCAGCCCCAGCATTTT.

The chain couples TRBV20-1 to TRBJ2-7; no clear D. Germline lookup yields CDR1 DFQATT and CDR2 SNEGSKA (reference sequence). This CDR3 region has 13 residues. Trimming took 4 bases from V and 0 from J, leaving 10 bases between them. The CDR3 sequence is CSATVLSSYEQYF. In DNA form, the CDR3 reads TGCAGTGCTACCGTGTTGAGCTCCTACGAGCAGTACTTC.